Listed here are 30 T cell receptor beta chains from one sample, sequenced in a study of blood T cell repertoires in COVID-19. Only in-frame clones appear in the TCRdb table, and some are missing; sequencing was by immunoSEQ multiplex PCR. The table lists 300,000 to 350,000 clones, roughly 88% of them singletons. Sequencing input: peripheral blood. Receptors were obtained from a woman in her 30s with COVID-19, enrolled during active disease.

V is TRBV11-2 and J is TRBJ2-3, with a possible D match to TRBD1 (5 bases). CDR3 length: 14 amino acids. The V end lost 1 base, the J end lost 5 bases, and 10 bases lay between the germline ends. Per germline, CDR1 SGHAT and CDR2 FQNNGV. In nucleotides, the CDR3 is TGTGCCAGCAGCTTAGGTAACAGGCTAGATACGCAGTATTTT. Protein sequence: CASSLGNRLDTQYF.

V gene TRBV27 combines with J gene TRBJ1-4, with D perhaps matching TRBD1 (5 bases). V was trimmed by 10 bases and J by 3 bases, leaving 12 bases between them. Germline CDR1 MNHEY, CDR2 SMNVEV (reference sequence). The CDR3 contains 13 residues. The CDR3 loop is CAIRDRANEKLFF. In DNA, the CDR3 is TGTGCCATCAGAGACAGAGCTAATGAAAAACTGTTTTTT. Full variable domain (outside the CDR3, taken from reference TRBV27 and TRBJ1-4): EAQVTQNPRYLITVTGKKLTVTCSQNMNHEYMSWYRQDPGLGLRQIYYSMNVEVTDKGDVPEGYKVSRKEKRNFPLILESPSPNQTSLYFCAIRDRANEKLFFGSGTQLSVL.

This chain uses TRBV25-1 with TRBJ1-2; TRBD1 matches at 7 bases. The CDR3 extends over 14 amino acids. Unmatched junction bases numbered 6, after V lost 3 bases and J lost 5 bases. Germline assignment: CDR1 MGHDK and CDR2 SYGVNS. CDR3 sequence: CASSDAGRGYGYTF. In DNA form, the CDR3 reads TGTGCCAGCAGTGATGCGGGCAGGGGGTATGGCTACACCTTC.

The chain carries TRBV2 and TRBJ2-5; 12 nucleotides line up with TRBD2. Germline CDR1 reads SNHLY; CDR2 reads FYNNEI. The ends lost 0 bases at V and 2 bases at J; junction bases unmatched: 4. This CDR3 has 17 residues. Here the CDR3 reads CASSEAPGTSGQETQYF. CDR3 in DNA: TGTGCCAGCAGTGAAGCCCCCGGGACTAGCGGGCAAGAGACCCAGTACTTC.

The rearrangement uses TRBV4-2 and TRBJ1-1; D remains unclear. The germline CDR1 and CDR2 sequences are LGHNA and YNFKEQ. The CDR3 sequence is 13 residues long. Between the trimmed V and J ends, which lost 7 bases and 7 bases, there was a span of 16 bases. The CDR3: CASTLDPVDEAFF. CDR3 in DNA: TGTGCCAGCACACTAGACCCCGTCGATGAAGCTTTCTTT.

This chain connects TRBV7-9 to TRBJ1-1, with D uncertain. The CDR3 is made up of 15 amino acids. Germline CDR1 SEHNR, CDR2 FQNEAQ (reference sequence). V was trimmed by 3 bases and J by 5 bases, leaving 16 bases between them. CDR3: CASSFGEIGQTEAFF. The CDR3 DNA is TGTGCCAGCAGCTTCGGGGAAATCGGCCAAACTGAAGCTTTCTTT.

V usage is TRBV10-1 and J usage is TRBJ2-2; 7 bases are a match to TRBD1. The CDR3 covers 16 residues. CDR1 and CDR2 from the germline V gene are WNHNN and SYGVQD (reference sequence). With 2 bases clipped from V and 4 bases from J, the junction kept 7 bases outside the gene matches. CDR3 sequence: CASSEADRSFTGELFF. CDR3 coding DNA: TGCGCCAGCAGTGAGGCGGACAGGAGTTTCACCGGGGAGCTGTTTTTT.

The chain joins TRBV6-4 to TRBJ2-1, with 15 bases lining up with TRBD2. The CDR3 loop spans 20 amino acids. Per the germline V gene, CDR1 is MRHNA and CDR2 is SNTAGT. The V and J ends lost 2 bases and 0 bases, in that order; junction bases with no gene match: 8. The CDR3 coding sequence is TGTGCCAGCAGTGACCCGCGCGGACTAGCGGGGGGGGGCTCCTACAATGAGCAGTTCTTC. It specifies CASSDPRGLAGGGSYNEQFF.

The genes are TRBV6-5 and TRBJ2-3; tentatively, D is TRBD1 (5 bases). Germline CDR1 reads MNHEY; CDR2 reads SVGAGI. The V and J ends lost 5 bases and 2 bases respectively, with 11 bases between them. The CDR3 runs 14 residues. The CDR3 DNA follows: TGTGCCAGCAGTCTCCGACAGCCCACAGATACGCAGTATTTT. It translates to CASSLRQPTDTQYF.

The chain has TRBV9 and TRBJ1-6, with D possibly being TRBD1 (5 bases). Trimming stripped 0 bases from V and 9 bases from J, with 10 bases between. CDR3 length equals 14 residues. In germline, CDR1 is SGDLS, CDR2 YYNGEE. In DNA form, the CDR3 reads TGTGCCAGCAGCGTAGATCAGGGCGGTTCACCCCTCCACTTT. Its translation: CASSVDQGGSPLHF.

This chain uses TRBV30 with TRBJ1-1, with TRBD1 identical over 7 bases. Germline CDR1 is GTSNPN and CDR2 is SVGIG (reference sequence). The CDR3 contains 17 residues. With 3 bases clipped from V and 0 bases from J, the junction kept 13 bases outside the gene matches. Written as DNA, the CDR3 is TGTGCCTGGAGGGCTGGTGGGACAGCTCGTATGAACACTGAAGCTTTCTTT. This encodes CAWRAGGTARMNTEAFF.

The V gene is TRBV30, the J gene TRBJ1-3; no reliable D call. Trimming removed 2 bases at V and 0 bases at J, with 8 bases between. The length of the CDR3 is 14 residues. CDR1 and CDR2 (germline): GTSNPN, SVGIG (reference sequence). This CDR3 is CAWSYGSSGNTIYF. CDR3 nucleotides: TGTGCCTGGAGTTACGGGAGCTCTGGAAACACCATATATTTT.

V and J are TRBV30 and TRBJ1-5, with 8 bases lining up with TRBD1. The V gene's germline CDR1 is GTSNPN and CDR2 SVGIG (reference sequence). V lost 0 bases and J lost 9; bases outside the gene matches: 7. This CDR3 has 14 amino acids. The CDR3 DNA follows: TGTGCCTGGAGTGTAGGACAGGGTGGACGGCCCCAGCATTTT. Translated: CAWSVGQGGRPQHF.

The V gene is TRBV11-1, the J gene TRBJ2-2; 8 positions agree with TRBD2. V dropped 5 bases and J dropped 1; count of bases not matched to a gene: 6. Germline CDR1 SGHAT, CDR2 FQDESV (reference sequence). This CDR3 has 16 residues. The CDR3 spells CASSRRLAGNTGELFF. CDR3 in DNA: TGTGCCAGCAGCCGACGTCTAGCGGGGAACACCGGGGAGCTGTTTTTT.

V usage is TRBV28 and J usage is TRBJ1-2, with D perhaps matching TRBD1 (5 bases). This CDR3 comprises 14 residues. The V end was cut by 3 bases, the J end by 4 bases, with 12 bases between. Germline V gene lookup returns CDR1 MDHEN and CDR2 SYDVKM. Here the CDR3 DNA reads TGTGCCAGCAGTTTTTTCGGCAGGGTCTATGGCTACACCTTC. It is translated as CASSFFGRVYGYTF.

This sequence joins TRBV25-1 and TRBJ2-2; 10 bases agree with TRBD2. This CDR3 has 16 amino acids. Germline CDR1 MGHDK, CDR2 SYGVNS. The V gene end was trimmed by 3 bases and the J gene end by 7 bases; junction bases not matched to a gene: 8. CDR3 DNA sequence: TGTGCCAGCAGTGATCCGAGCGGGGGGGCCTTCGGGGAGCTGTTTTTT. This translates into CASSDPSGGAFGELFF.

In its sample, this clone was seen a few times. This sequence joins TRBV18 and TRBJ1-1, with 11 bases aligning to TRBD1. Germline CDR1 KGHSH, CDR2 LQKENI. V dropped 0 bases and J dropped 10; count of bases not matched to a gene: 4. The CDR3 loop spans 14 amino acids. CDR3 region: CASSPPGQGGSAFF. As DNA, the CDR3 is TGTGCCAGCTCACCACCGGGACAGGGGGGTTCAGCTTTCTTT.

This CDR3 reads CASSQALLQGNTEAFF. For the CDR3, the DNA is TGTGCCAGCAGCCAAGCCCTTTTACAGGGGAACACTGAAGCTTTCTTT. V gene TRBV14 combines with J gene TRBJ1-1; TRBD1 might be the D (6 bases). The CDR3 is 16 residues long. Trimming removed 1 base at V and 1 base at J, with 13 bases between. CDR1 is SGHDN and CDR2 is FVKESK in the germline V gene.

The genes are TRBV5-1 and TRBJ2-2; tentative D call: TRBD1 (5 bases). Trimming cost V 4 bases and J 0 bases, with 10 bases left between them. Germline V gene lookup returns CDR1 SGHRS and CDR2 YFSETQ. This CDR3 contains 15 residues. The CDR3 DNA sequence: TGCGCCAGCAGCCCCAGGGAAACGAACACCGGGGAGCTGTTTTTT. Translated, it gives CASSPRETNTGELFF.

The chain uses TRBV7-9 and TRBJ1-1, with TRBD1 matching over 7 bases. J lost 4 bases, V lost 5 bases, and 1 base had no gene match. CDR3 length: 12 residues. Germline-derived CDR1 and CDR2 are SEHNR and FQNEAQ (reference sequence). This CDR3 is CASSPGGTEAFF. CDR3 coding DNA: TGTGCCAGCAGCCCAGGGGGCACTGAAGCTTTCTTT.

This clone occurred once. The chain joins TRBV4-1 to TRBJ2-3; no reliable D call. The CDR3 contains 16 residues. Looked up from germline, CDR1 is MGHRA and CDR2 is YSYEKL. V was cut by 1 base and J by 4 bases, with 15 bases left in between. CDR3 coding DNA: TGCGCCAGCAGCCAAGGGATCCTTGGGCGTGCAGATACGCAGTATTTT. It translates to CASSQGILGRADTQYF.

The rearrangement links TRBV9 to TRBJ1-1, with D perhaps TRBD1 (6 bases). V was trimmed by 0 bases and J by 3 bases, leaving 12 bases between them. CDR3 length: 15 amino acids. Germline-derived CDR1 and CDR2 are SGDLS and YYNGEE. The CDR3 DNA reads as TGTGCCAGCAGCGTAGCTGAGGGGGATGACACTGAAGCTTTCTTT. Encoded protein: CASSVAEGDDTEAFF.

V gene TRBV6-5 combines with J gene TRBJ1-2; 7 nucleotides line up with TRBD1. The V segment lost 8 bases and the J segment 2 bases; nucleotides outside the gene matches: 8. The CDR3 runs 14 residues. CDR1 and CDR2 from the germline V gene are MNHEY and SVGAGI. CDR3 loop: CASARDRDNYGYTF. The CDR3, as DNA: TGTGCCAGCGCGCGGGACAGAGACAACTATGGCTACACCTTC.

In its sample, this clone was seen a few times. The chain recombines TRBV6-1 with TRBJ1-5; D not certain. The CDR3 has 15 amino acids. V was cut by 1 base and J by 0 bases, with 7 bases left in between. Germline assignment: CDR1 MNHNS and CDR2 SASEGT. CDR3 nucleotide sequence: TGTGCCAGCAGTGAAGGCGCCCCTAGCAATCAGCCCCAGCATTTT. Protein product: CASSEGAPSNQPQHF.

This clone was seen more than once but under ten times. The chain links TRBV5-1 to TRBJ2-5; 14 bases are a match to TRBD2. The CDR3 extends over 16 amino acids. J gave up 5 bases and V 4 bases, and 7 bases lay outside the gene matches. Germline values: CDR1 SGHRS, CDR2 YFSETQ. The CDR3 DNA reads TGCGCCAGCAGCGCCGGGACTAGCGGGGGTGGGGAGACCCAGTACTTC. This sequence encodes CASSAGTSGGGETQYF.

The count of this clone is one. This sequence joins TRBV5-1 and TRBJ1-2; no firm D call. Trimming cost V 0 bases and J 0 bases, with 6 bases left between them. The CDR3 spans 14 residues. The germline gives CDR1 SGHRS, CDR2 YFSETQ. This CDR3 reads CASSLGQANYGYTF. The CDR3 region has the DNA TGCGCCAGCAGCTTGGGGCAGGCTAACTATGGCTACACCTTC.

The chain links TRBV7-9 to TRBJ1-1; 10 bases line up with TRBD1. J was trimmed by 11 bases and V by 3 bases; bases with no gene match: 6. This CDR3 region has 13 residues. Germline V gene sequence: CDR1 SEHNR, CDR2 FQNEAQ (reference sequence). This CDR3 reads CASSLGQGLLAFF. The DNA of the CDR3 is TGTGCCAGCAGCTTGGGACAGGGGCTTCTCGCTTTCTTT.

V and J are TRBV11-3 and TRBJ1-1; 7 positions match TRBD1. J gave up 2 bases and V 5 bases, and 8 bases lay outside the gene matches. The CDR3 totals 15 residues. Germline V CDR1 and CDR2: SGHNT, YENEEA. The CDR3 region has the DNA TGTGCCAGCAGCGGAACCACAGGGGCAAACACTGAAGCTTTCTTT. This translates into CASSGTTGANTEAFF.

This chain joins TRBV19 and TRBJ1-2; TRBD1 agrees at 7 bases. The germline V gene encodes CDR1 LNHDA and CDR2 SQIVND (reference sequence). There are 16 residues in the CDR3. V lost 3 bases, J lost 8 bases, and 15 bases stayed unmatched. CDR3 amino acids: CASSMPFRDRLEGYTF. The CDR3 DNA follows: TGTGCCAGTAGTATGCCGTTCCGGGACAGACTGGAAGGCTACACCTTC.

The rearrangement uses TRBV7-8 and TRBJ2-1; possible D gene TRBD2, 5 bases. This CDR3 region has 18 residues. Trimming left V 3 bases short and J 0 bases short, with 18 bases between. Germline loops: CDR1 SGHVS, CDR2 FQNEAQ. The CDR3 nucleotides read TGTGCCAGCAGCTTTAGACCCAAGGACTTACGCTCCTACAATGAGCAGTTCTTC. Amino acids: CASSFRPKDLRSYNEQFF.